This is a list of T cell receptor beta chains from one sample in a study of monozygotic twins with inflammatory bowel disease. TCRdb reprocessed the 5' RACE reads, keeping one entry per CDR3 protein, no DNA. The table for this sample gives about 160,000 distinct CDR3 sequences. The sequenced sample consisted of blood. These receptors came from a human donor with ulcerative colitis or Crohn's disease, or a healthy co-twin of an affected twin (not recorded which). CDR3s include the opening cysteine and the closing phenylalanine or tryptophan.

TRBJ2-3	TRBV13	CASSLRASGEGLDTQYF
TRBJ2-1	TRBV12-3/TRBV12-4	CASSRTGGIFNEQFF
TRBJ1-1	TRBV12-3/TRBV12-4	CASSLGSPEAFF
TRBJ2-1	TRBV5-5	CASSLADRVYNEQFF
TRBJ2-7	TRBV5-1	CASSSTTYEQYF
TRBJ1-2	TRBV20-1	CSAYSKDGYTF
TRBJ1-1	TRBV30	CAWTYRNKETEAFF
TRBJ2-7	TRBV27	CASSLLGQNSGQYF
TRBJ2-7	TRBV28	CASSPGAEFYEQYF
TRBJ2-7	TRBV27	CASSMGDYEQYF
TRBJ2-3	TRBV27	CASIPSRGQDTQYF
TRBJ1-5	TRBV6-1	CASSESRGAQQPQHF
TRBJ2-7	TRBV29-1	CSAQEGGSYEQYF
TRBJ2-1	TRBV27	CASSPSTGEGLDMSSYNEQFF
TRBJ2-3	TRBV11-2	CASRTSGDTQYF
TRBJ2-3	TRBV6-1	CASSKRGPPGMAQYF
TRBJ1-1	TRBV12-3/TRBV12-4	CASSLTGGRTEAFF
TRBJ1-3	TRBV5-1	CASSSSDRGRGNTIYF
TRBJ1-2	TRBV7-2	CASSFGPMNYGYTF
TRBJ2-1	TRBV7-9	CASCRAAPSYNEQFF
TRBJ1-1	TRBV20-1	CSARDIRTGGNTEAFF
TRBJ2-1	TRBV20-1	CSARDRRNEQFF